These 32 T cell receptor beta chains originate from one sample sequenced in a study of cytotoxic CD8 clonotypes in ibrutinib-treated CLL. Clones were read by immunoSEQ multiplex PCR, and TCRdb kept only the in-frame ones, dropping some. Of 110,000 to 150,000 clones listed, 76% are singletons. The sample here was PBMCs, taken after 24 months of ibrutinib treatment. These receptors were taken from a human donor with chronic lymphocytic leukemia.

J is TRBJ2-3 and V is TRBV4-1, with a weak D call TRBD1 (5 bases). V lost 4 bases, J lost 5 bases, and 13 bases lay in between. This CDR3 spans 14 amino acids. Germline V gives CDR1 MGHRA, CDR2 YSYEKL. CDR3 region: CASSPQGSGDTQYF. CDR3 coding DNA: TGCGCCAGCAGCCCCCAGGGTTCGGGAGATACGCAGTATTTT.

The genes are TRBV6-5 and TRBJ1-2; no reliable D call. CDR3 length: 12 amino acids. Germline CDR1 MNHEY, CDR2 SVGAGI. Trimming stripped 6 bases from V and 0 bases from J, with 5 bases between. The CDR3 spells CASRETNYGYTF. The CDR3 DNA reads as TGTGCCAGCAGGGAAACTAACTATGGCTACACCTTC.

CDR3 in DNA: TGTGCCAGCAGCGCCGGGAGCGACTACGAGCAGTACTTC. This sequence encodes CASSAGSDYEQYF. The chain is built from TRBV9 and TRBJ2-7; TRBD2 might be the D (6 bases). This CDR3 comprises 13 residues. Trimming removed 3 bases from V and 3 bases from J, with 10 bases in between. Germline CDR1 and CDR2: SGDLS and YYNGEE.

V is TRBV4-1 and J is TRBJ1-5, with D perhaps matching TRBD1 (6 bases). This CDR3 comprises 16 residues. Per the germline V gene, CDR1 is MGHRA and CDR2 is YSYEKL. Trimming stripped 0 bases from V and 5 bases from J, with 14 bases between. The CDR3 sequence: CASSQEWTANHQPQHF. The CDR3, as DNA: TGCGCCAGCAGCCAAGAATGGACAGCCAACCATCAGCCCCAGCATTTT.

V usage is TRBV6-5 and J usage is TRBJ1-3; D is perhaps TRBD1 (5 bases). V was trimmed by 8 bases and J by 8 bases, leaving 13 bases between them. Germline V gene data show CDR1 as MNHEY and CDR2 as SVGAGI. The CDR3 runs 12 residues. CDR3 nucleotides: TGTGCCAGCCAAACTCCGGGGGACACCATATATTTT. Protein sequence: CASQTPGDTIYF.

The CDR3 DNA sequence: TGTGCCAGCAGTTTTTGGTCGTCTGGGGCCAACGTCCTGACTTTC. Translating it yields CASSFWSSGANVLTF. This chain links TRBV27 with TRBJ2-6, with D hard to call. CDR3 size: 15 residues. CDR1 and CDR2 (germline): MNHEY, SMNVEV (reference sequence). Trimming cost V 3 bases and J 1 base, with 7 bases left between them.

This clone was seen ten or more times. A read error may account for a junction end that differs from germline. The gene calls are TRBV6-5 and TRBJ2-7; tentatively, D is TRBD1 (5 bases). Germline V gene sequence: CDR1 MNHEY, CDR2 SVGAGI. The CDR3 is 15 residues long. The CDR3 DNA follows: TGTGCCAGCAGTTACTCGGGGCAGGAGAGCCCCATTTTGGACTTC. It translates to CASSYSGQESPILDF.

The chain uses TRBV7-9 and TRBJ2-4; D call uncertain. The germline CDR1 and CDR2 sequences are SEHNR and FQNEAQ (reference sequence). The CDR3 runs to 11 residues. V lost 1 base, J lost 9 bases, and 4 bases lay in between. In DNA, the CDR3 is TGTGCCAGCAGCTTAGGGGGCATTCAGTACTTC. Encoded protein: CASSLGGIQYF.

The chain links TRBV7-2 to TRBJ2-2; no clear D gene. The V gene lost 0 bases and the J gene lost 2 bases, with 10 bases spanning the gap. CDR1 is SGHTA and CDR2 is FQGNSA in the germline V gene. The CDR3 has 16 residues. The CDR3, as DNA: TGTGCCAGCAGCTTAGCTGCCAGGCCAAACACCGGGGAGCTGTTTTTT. Protein product: CASSLAARPNTGELFF.

The chain is built from TRBV30 and TRBJ2-5; 12 nucleotides agree with TRBD1. V was clipped by 2 bases and J by 9 bases; unmatched bases: 10. CDR3 length equals 15 residues. The germline gives CDR1 GTSNPN, CDR2 SVGIG (reference sequence). The CDR3, as DNA: TGTGCCTGGAGTCCCGGGACAGGGGGCGCGGGGGCCCAGTACTTC. Its protein product is CAWSPGTGGAGAQYF.

The V and J genes are TRBV28 and TRBJ1-2, with D hard to call. V lost 6 bases to trimming and J lost 5 bases, with 16 bases between them. Looked up from germline, CDR1 is MDHEN and CDR2 is SYDVKM. CDR3 length: 14 residues. CDR3 loop: CASSTGGPYYGYTF. In DNA form, the CDR3 reads TGTGCCAGCAGCACGGGCGGACCTTATTATGGCTACACCTTC.

The rearrangement uses TRBV11-2 and TRBJ1-2; 7 positions match TRBD1. The CDR3 has 12 residues. V lost 8 bases to trimming and J lost 5 bases; unmatched junction nucleotides: 5. The V gene's germline CDR1 is SGHAT and CDR2 FQNNGV. The CDR3 reads CASSDRAYGYTF. CDR3 DNA: TGTGCCAGCTCCGACAGGGCGTATGGCTACACCTTC. Based on the CDR3 plus reference TRBV11-2 and TRBJ1-2, the full variable domain is EAGVAQSPRYKIIEKRQSVAFWCNPISGHATLYWYQQILGQGPKLLIQFQNNGVVDDSQLPKDRFSAERLKGVDSTLKIQPAKLEDSAVYLCASSDRAYGYTFGSGTRLTVV.

The chain links TRBV10-2 to TRBJ2-2; 7 nucleotides line up with TRBD2. In germline, CDR1 is WSHSY, CDR2 SAAADI. This CDR3 has 15 amino acids. J was trimmed by 5 bases and V by 5 bases; bases with no gene match: 8. CDR3 coding DNA: TGCGCCAGCAGTACCTGGGACTACCAGACCGGGGAGCTGTTTTTT. This encodes CASSTWDYQTGELFF.

J is TRBJ1-1 and V is TRBV5-4; D is ambiguous. V was shortened by 2 bases and J by 5 bases, with 7 bases between the two germline ends. Germline loops: CDR1 SGHNT, CDR2 YYREEE (reference sequence). There are 12 residues in the CDR3. The CDR3 loop reads CASSLVGTEAFF. The CDR3 DNA reads TGTGCCAGCAGCTTAGTAGGAACTGAAGCTTTCTTT.

The rearrangement uses TRBV4-2 and TRBJ2-7, with 9 bases fitting TRBD2. V gave up 4 bases and J gave up 2 bases; unmatched junction bases: 9. The germline V gene has CDR1 LGHNA and CDR2 YNFKEQ. The CDR3 loop spans 16 amino acids. The CDR3 coding sequence is TGTGCCAGCAGCCTAGCGGGGGCCCCGGGAGCCTACGAGCAGTACTTC. This translates into CASSLAGAPGAYEQYF.

The CDR3 is CASSPRASGGDEQFF. The CDR3 nucleotides read TGTGCCAGCAGCCCCCGGGCTAGCGGGGGCGATGAGCAGTTCTTC. The chain links TRBV11-1 to TRBJ2-1; 10 nucleotides match TRBD2. V trimming: 5 bases; J trimming: 8 bases; junction bases outside the gene matches: 9. In germline, CDR1 is SGHAT, CDR2 FQDESV (reference sequence). The CDR3 consists of 15 residues. Combining the CDR3 with reference TRBV11-1 and TRBJ2-1 gives the whole variable domain EAEVAQSPRYKITEKSQAVAFWCDPISGHATLYWYRQILGQGPELLVQFQDESVVDDSQLPKDRFSAERLKGVDSTLKIQPAELGDSAMYLCASSPRASGGDEQFFGPGTRLTVL.

This chain joins TRBV7-9 and TRBJ2-6; the D is unclear. The CDR3 is made up of 11 amino acids. The germline gives CDR1 SEHNR, CDR2 FQNEAQ (reference sequence). V gave up 8 bases and J gave up 4 bases, with 3 bases separating them. The CDR3 protein is CASAGANVLTF. The CDR3 nucleotides read TGTGCCAGCGCGGGGGCCAACGTCCTGACTTTC.

This chain uses TRBV28 with TRBJ2-5, with TRBD2 matching over 8 bases. The CDR3 is 16 residues long. Germline-derived CDR1 and CDR2 are MDHEN and SYDVKM. J was trimmed by 2 bases and V by 3 bases; bases with no gene match: 8. The CDR3 nucleotides read TGTGCCAGCAGTTTTGGGTCGGGGGGGCCACAAGAGACCCAGTACTTC. This gives the protein CASSFGSGGPQETQYF. The variable domain in full, completed from reference TRBV28 and TRBJ2-5, reads DVKVTQSSRYLVKRTGEKVFLECVQDMDHENMFWYRQDPGLGLRLIYFSYDVKMKEKGDIPEGYSVSREKKERFSLILESASTNQTSMYLCASSFGSGGPQETQYFGPGTRLLVL.

The V and J genes are TRBV6-1 and TRBJ1-6, with D hard to call. There are 11 residues in the CDR3. Between the trimmed V and J ends, which lost 7 bases and 12 bases, there was a span of 10 bases. The germline V gene has CDR1 MNHNS and CDR2 SASEGT. CDR3 sequence reads: CASNKPGPLHF. CDR3 DNA: TGTGCCAGCAACAAACCGGGACCCCTCCACTTT.

V gene TRBV7-3 combines with J gene TRBJ1-2; D remains ambiguous. The CDR3 is made up of 13 amino acids. CDR1 and CDR2 (germline): SGHTA, FQGTGA. V shed 5 bases and J shed 5 bases, with 12 bases lying between them. The CDR3 here is CASSRTPSYGYTF. The CDR3, as DNA: TGTGCCAGCAGCCGGACGCCTTCTTATGGCTACACCTTC. Filled out from reference TRBV7-3 and TRBJ1-2, the complete variable domain reads GAGVSQTPSNKVTEKGKYVELRCDPISGHTALYWYRQSLGQGPEFLIYFQGTGAADDSGLPNDRFFAVRPEGSVSTLKIQRTERGDSAVYLCASSRTPSYGYTFGSGTRLTVV.

This chain uses TRBV5-1 with TRBJ1-5; D is undetermined. V was clipped by 0 bases and J by 5 bases, with 12 bases between them. Germline V gene sequence: CDR1 SGHRS, CDR2 YFSETQ. The CDR3 has 15 residues. The CDR3 bases are TGCGCCAGCAGCTTGGATTCGGGGTTTTATCAGCCCCAGCATTTT. Amino acids: CASSLDSGFYQPQHF. The variable domain in full, with the rest retrieved from reference TRBV5-1 and TRBJ1-5, is KAGVTQTPRYLIKTRGQQVTLSCSPISGHRSVSWYQQTPGQGLQFLFEYFSETQRNKGNFPGRFSGRQFSNSRSEMNVSTLELGDSALYLCASSLDSGFYQPQHFGDGTRLSIL.

This sequence joins TRBV5-6 and TRBJ2-3; D gene ambiguous. Germline CDR1 and CDR2: SGHDT and YYEEEE. The CDR3 sequence is 13 residues long. The V gene lost 4 bases and the J gene lost 6 bases, with 12 bases spanning the gap. CDR3 coding DNA: TGTGCCAGCAGCCCAGGTTTTGGGGATACGCAGTATTTT. Its protein is CASSPGFGDTQYF.

As DNA, the CDR3 is TGCGCCAGCAGCTTGGAAGGGACAGATTACAATGAGCAGTTCTTC. It yields the protein CASSLEGTDYNEQFF. The V gene is TRBV5-1, the J gene TRBJ2-1, with 7 nucleotides matching TRBD1. Trimming removed 0 bases from V and 4 bases from J; junction bases left unmatched: 4. This CDR3 has 15 residues. The germline V gene has CDR1 SGHRS and CDR2 YFSETQ. The variable domain in full, completed from reference TRBV5-1 and TRBJ2-1, reads KAGVTQTPRYLIKTRGQQVTLSCSPISGHRSVSWYQQTPGQGLQFLFEYFSETQRNKGNFPGRFSGRQFSNSRSEMNVSTLELGDSALYLCASSLEGTDYNEQFFGPGTRLTVL.

The V gene is TRBV6-5, the J gene TRBJ2-4; no clear D gene. Germline CDR1 reads MNHEY; CDR2 reads SVGAGI. Trimming pared 0 bases from V and 8 bases from J, leaving 5 bases between. The CDR3 has 12 amino acids. The CDR3, as DNA: TGTGCCAGCAGTTACTCCGGTGACATTCAGTACTTC. Amino acids: CASSYSGDIQYF.

This clone turned up a few times. The CDR3 sequence: CAITEAVDQPQHF. DNA of the CDR3: TGTGCCATCACAGAGGCAGTGGATCAGCCCCAGCATTTT. The V call is TRBV10-3, the J call TRBJ1-5; no clear D gene. Germline CDR1 and CDR2: ENHRY and SYGVKD. This CDR3 region has 13 residues. The V and J ends lost 7 bases and 5 bases respectively, with 12 bases between them.

The rearrangement joins TRBV19 to TRBJ2-2; the match to TRBD1 covers 9 bases. This CDR3 spans 15 amino acids. After removal of 3 bases from V and 5 bases from J, the junction contained 4 bases not matched to a gene. Germline V gives CDR1 LNHDA, CDR2 SQIVND (reference sequence). In nucleotides, the CDR3 is TGTGCCAGTAGTATTGGACAGGGGTCGACCGGGGAGCTGTTTTTT. Residues: CASSIGQGSTGELFF. Full variable domain (outside the CDR3, taken from reference TRBV19 and TRBJ2-2): DGGITQSPKYLFRKEGQNVTLSCEQNLNHDAMYWYRQDPGQGLRLIYYSQIVNDFQKGDIAEGYSVSREKKESFPLTVTSAQKNPTAFYLCASSIGQGSTGELFFGEGSRLTVL.

V gene TRBV6-5 combines with J gene TRBJ2-5; 10 bases are shared with TRBD1. This CDR3 has 14 residues. Germline V gene sequence: CDR1 MNHEY, CDR2 SVGAGI. CDR3 in DNA: TGTGTCTCCGGGGGGACAGGGGCCGGGGAGACCCAGTACTTC. Encoded protein: CVSGGTGAGETQYF.

With respect to this clone: At the DNA level, this CDR3 is encoded by other sequences in the same sample as well. This sequence joins TRBV7-2 and TRBJ2-5; D remains unclear. Trimming left V 0 bases short and J 5 bases short, with 4 bases between. The CDR3 is 12 residues long. CDR1 is SGHTA and CDR2 is FQGNSA in the germline V gene. CDR3 protein: CASSLARETQYF. CDR3 DNA sequence: TGTGCCAGCAGCTTAGCTCGGGAGACCCAGTACTTC. The full variable domain, in which reference TRBV7-2 and TRBJ2-5 provide the parts outside the CDR3, is GAGVSQSPSNKVTEKGKDVELRCDPISGHTALYWYRQSLGQGLEFLIYFQGNSAPDKSGLPSDRFSAERTGGSVSTLTIQRTQQEDSAVYLCASSLARETQYFGPGTRLLVL.

V and J are TRBV7-9 and TRBJ2-7; no reliable D call. Germline CDR1 is SEHNR and CDR2 is FQNEAQ (reference sequence). Trimming removed 10 bases at V and 2 bases at J, with 15 bases between. The CDR3 length is 13 residues. This CDR3 is CAILHGTAYEQYF. The CDR3 DNA reads TGTGCCATCCTCCACGGCACGGCCTACGAGCAGTACTTC.

This clone has ten or more counts. This chain joins TRBV15 and TRBJ1-1; D unresolved. Deletions cut 0 bases from V and 4 bases from J, with 3 bases between. The CDR3 extends over 12 amino acids. Germline-derived CDR1 and CDR2 are LNHNV and YYDKDF (reference sequence). The CDR3 DNA reads as TGTGCCACCAGCAGAGATTTCACTGAAGCTTTCTTT. Translated: CATSRDFTEAFF.

The rearrangement links TRBV30 to TRBJ2-7, with no clear D. Germline V gene sequence: CDR1 GTSNPN, CDR2 SVGIG (reference sequence). The CDR3 contains 11 residues. V was shortened by 1 base and J by 4 bases, with 5 bases between the two germline ends. CDR3 in amino acids: CAWSAYYEQYF. CDR3 in DNA: TGTGCCTGGAGTGCTTATTACGAGCAGTACTTC. The variable domain in full, with the rest retrieved from reference TRBV30 and TRBJ2-7, is SQTIHQWPATLVQPVGSPLSLECTVEGTSNPNLYWYRQAAGRGLQLLFYSVGIGQISSEVPQNLSASRPQDRQFILSSKKLLLSDSGFYLCAWSAYYEQYFGPGTRLTVT.

V is TRBV7-2 and J is TRBJ2-7, with D hard to call. The germline gives CDR1 SGHTA, CDR2 FQGNSA. Trimming removed 4 bases from V and 6 bases from J, with 13 bases in between. The CDR3 loop spans 13 amino acids. This chain's CDR3 is CASSSFRGGEQYF. Written as DNA, the CDR3 is TGTGCCAGCAGCTCATTCCGTGGTGGCGAGCAGTACTTC.